A single sample gave rise to the 7 T cell receptor beta chains below, sequenced in a study of blood T cell repertoires in COVID-19. The table came from immunoSEQ multiplex PCR; TCRdb's copy has only in-frame clones and leaves some out. This table holds some 200,000 clones, around 80% found once. Sequenced sample: PBMCs or T cells enriched from blood (not recorded which). The receptor set was obtained from a woman in her 40s with acute COVID-19.

The J gene is TRBJ2-3, the V gene TRBV7-3; TRBD1 is a possible D gene (5 bases). CDR1 and CDR2 (germline): SGHTA, FQGTGA. The CDR3 contains 16 residues. The V and J ends lost 5 bases and 6 bases respectively, with 21 bases between them. In DNA form, the CDR3 reads TGTGCCAGCAGCGTAAGGGCTGGGGCCGTAGGCGATACGCAGTATTTT. Its protein product is CASSVRAGAVGDTQYF.

The chain is built from TRBV5-1 and TRBJ2-7; D not certain. In germline, CDR1 is SGHRS, CDR2 YFSETQ. Trimming removed 1 base at V and 3 bases at J, with 14 bases between. The CDR3 loop spans 15 amino acids. CDR3 bases: TGCGCCAGCAGCTTGATCACTTCTACCCTCTACGAGCAGTACTTC. Its translation: CASSLITSTLYEQYF.

This rearrangement joins TRBV5-1 to TRBJ2-1; 8 bases map to TRBD2. This CDR3 region has 13 residues. Germline V gene sequence: CDR1 SGHRS, CDR2 YFSETQ. V was pared by 6 bases and J by 7 bases, with 6 bases of the junction left unmatched. This CDR3 reads CASKSERGNEQFF. CDR3 nucleotide sequence: TGCGCCAGCAAATCGGAGCGGGGGAATGAGCAGTTCTTC.

The rearrangement uses TRBV6-5 and TRBJ1-2; 8 bases line up with TRBD1. The V and J ends lost 2 bases and 4 bases, in that order; junction bases with no gene match: 6. This CDR3 is 15 amino acids long. Germline V CDR1 and CDR2: MNHEY, SVGAGI. CDR3 nucleotide sequence: TGTGCCAGCAGTTACAACACAGGGGGTTCCTATGGCTACACCTTC. Amino acid sequence: CASSYNTGGSYGYTF.

The CDR3 region is CASSLFNQLQETQYF. In DNA, the CDR3 is TGTGCCAGCAGCTTGTTCAACCAACTACAAGAGACCCAGTACTTC. The genes are TRBV5-5 and TRBJ2-5; no firm D call. The CDR3 length is 15 residues. Germline V gene lookup returns CDR1 SGHKS and CDR2 YYEKEE (reference sequence). Trimming pared 1 base from V and 2 bases from J, leaving 12 bases between. Together with reference TRBV5-5 and TRBJ2-5, the CDR3 gives the full variable domain: DAGVTQSPTHLIKTRGQQVTLRCSPISGHKSVSWYQQVLGQGPQFIFQYYEKEERGRGNFPDRFSARQFPNYSSELNVNALLLGDSALYLCASSLFNQLQETQYFGPGTRLLVL.

The rearrangement joins TRBV5-1 to TRBJ2-1; 9 bases agree with TRBD1. Germline V gene lookup returns CDR1 SGHRS and CDR2 YFSETQ. This CDR3 has 16 residues. V was pared by 2 bases and J by 7 bases, with 10 bases of the junction left unmatched. The chain's CDR3 is CASSLQASGTGNEQFF. CDR3 DNA: TGCGCCAGCAGCTTACAGGCGTCAGGGACAGGGAATGAGCAGTTCTTC.

The chain recombines TRBV3-1 (or the pseudogene TRBV3-2) with TRBJ2-1; D may be TRBD2 (5 bases). Deletions cut 4 bases from V and 2 bases from J, with 15 bases between. From germline, CDR1 is LGHDT and CDR2 YNNKEL (reference sequence). CDR3 length: 16 residues. The CDR3 DNA follows: TGTGCCAGCAGCCCAAGAGGGCAGCGTACCTACAATGAGCAGTTCTTC. It encodes CASSPRGQRTYNEQFF.